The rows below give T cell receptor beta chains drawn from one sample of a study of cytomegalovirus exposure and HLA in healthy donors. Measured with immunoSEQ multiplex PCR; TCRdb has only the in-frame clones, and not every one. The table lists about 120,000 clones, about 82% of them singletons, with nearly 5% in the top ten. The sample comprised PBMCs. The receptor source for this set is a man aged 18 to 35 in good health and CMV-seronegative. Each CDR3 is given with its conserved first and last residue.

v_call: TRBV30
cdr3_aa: CAWSVGQLNEKLFF

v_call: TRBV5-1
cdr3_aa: CASSSDRKGYGYTF

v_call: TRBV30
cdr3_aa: CAWSLGRRSGNTIYF

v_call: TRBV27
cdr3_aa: CASSLAVSGVWDTEAFF

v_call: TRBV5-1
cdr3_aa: CASSGRTSGDTDTQYF

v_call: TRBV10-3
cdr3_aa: CAISVAGTVNTEAFF

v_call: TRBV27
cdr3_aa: CASSGSSSYNEQFF

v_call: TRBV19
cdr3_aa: CASSEGGGYTDTQYF

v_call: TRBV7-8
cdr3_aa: CASSLVTAYSNQPQHF

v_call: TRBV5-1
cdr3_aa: CASSLSRDRGGYGYTF

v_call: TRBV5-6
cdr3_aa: CASSLGQGKKTQYF

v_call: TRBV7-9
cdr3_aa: CASSSQGANYEQYF

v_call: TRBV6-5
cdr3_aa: CASSYSGQPLYGYTF

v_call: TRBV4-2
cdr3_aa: CASSQEGTRGYNEQFF

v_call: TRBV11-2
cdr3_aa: CASTRGRGSGANVLTF

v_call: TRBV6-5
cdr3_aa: CASSYAGTHGDTQYF